Listed below are T cell receptor beta chains from one sample, sequenced in a study of shared clonotypes between healthy human individuals. Libraries were prepared by immunoSEQ multiplex PCR; TCRdb keeps only in-frame clonotypes and omits some of them. The sample has about 730,000 clones, 72% seen once. The sequenced material came from memory CD4+ T cells sorted from blood. These receptors all come from a woman in her twenties or thirties in good health. Each CDR3 is given without its conserved first and last residue.

J gene | V gene | CDR3 protein
TRBJ2-1 | TRBV4-2 | ASSQGGTSIEQF
TRBJ1-5 | TRBV7-2 | ASSLNGGDQPQH
TRBJ2-2 | TRBV28 | ASKGPGPGELF
TRBJ2-5 | TRBV14 | ASSQGRPQETQY
TRBJ2-5 | TRBV19 | ASGRPGGETQY
TRBJ1-4 | TRBV7-8 | ASSAVWQGGNEKLF
TRBJ2-2 | TRBV19 | ASSILTGVTGELF
TRBJ2-1 | TRBV5-1 | ASSLGLAGDEQF
TRBJ1-1 | TRBV5-1 | ASSQTGQGIWLAF
TRBJ2-3 | TRBV7-9 | ASSPGLAGGPRGDTQY
TRBJ2-7 | TRBV6-1 | ASNQRPGRTYEQY
TRBJ2-1 | TRBV5-8 | ASSLVALGGHEQF
TRBJ1-1 | TRBV5-8 | ASTTGNTEAF
TRBJ2-7 | TRBV7-9 | ASSSRTGTYEQY
TRBJ2-1 | TRBV6-1 | ASSEQYFLNEGNEQF
TRBJ2-5 | TRBV2 | ASSDSGGFQETQY
TRBJ2-5 | TRBV7-7 | ASSLAGGGETQY
TRBJ2-7 | TRBV28 | ASKGGRRFSSYEQY
TRBJ2-1 | TRBV6-4 | ASSLSASSYNEQF
TRBJ1-1 | TRBV6-5 | ASRSGRENTEAF
TRBJ2-1 | TRBV7-3 | ASSSDTGSPYNEQF
TRBJ2-1 | TRBV30 | AAKSGLQGDEQF
TRBJ1-2 | TRBV14 | ASSSHRGYGYT
TRBJ1-2 | TRBV28 | ASSLGGAYGYT
TRBJ2-2 | TRBV5-6 | ASSFSGLAGRTGELF
TRBJ2-2 | TRBV11-2 | ASSLAWDTGELF
TRBJ1-1 | TRBV10-3 | AIRDVLNTEAF
TRBJ2-5 | TRBV19 | ASTPLGRGLPETQY
TRBJ2-7 | TRBV10-3 | AISDYGSEQY
TRBJ2-1 | TRBV5-4 | ASIRQGSYNEQF
TRBJ2-1 | TRBV7-2 | ASSQGAGSKQF
- | TRBV29-1 | SVWEGNEQY
TRBJ2-7 | TRBV4-1 | ASSQDRGVRSEQY
TRBJ1-2 | TRBV5-6 | ASSLRDREANYGYT
TRBJ2-4 | TRBV5-6 | ASSFGRARLGIQY
TRBJ2-7 | TRBV25-1 | ASSNPPSYEQY
TRBJ2-7 | TRBV5-1 | ASSLRTPERPGRSEQY
TRBJ2-1 | TRBV5-1 | ASSLSRAGGNEQF
TRBJ1-1 | TRBV11-2 | ASSLAGTRNTEAF
TRBJ2-1 | TRBV27 | ASSSNLYQGAQVNEQF
TRBJ2-7 | TRBV7-9 | ASSTRQGHSSYEQY
TRBJ1-2 | TRBV25-1 | ASSEWRGRGYGYT
TRBJ1-5 | TRBV7-2 | ASSFWVSRDQPQH
TRBJ1-5 | TRBV19 | ASSSPWFTSIGQPQH
TRBJ1-1 | TRBV28 | ASSWGDINTEAF
TRBJ2-7 | TRBV2 | ASSKQLMETSGDYEQY
TRBJ2-7 | TRBV5-5 | ASSRDPGQGYEQY
TRBJ2-1 | TRBV5-1 | ASSRDSSSYNEQF
TRBJ2-7 | TRBV7-9 | ASSLAGTTYEQY
TRBJ2-1 | TRBV7-9 | ASSPVLAGGSEQF
TRBJ2-3 | TRBV11-2 | ASSLVWDRTDTQY
TRBJ1-5 | TRBV7-8 | ASSFGGPQH
TRBJ2-1 | TRBV6-5 | ASSSQAGGTYNEQF